Sequencing of this TCR beta chain was carried out in a study of siplizumab effects on memory and regulatory T cells. V was pared by 5 bases and J by 0 bases, with 14 bases between. CDR1 is SGHTA and CDR2 is FQGNSA in the germline V gene. The CDR3 has 17 residues. Here immunoSEQ multiplex PCR was the method, and the copy in TCRdb shows in-frame clones only, minus some. The table shows roughly 120,000 clones, with about 94% occurring only once. The receptor was derived from a human donor in good health. Input material: non-Treg CD4+ T cells sorted from blood. The gene calls are TRBV7-2 and TRBJ2-6; a possible D gene is TRBD1 (6 bases). CDR3 in amino acids: CASSGGQIISGANVLTF. The CDR3 coding sequence is TGTGCCAGCAGCGGCGGACAGATAATCTCTGGGGCCAACGTCCTGACTTTC.